The rows below give T cell receptor beta chains drawn from one sample of a study of shared clonotypes between healthy human individuals. Clones were sequenced by immunoSEQ multiplex PCR, and TCRdb holds only the in-frame ones, with some missing. Of 2 million to 2.5 million clones in the sample, more than 90% were seen once. Material for sequencing was naive CD4+ T cells sorted from blood. The receptors come from a man aged 18 to 30 in good health. Each CDR3 is given with its conserved first and last residue. Fields, in order: J gene, clone size, V gene, CDR3 protein. The size of a clone is reported for some rows only, either as once, few or many, or as a class for expanded clones.

j_gene: TRBJ2-5; abundance: -; v_gene: TRBV5-1; CDR3aa: CASSLLVRETQYF
j_gene: TRBJ1-2; abundance: -; v_gene: TRBV5-4; CDR3aa: CASSSSLGYTF
j_gene: TRBJ1-2; abundance: -; v_gene: TRBV19; CDR3aa: CASTPDRGIYGYTF
j_gene: TRBJ2-1; abundance: -; v_gene: TRBV6-5; CDR3aa: CASSYSNRERVNEQFF
j_gene: TRBJ1-1; abundance: -; v_gene: TRBV19; CDR3aa: CASSASGTEAFF
j_gene: TRBJ1-1; abundance: -; v_gene: TRBV6-1; CDR3aa: CASSVRTVMNTEAFF
j_gene: TRBJ2-1; abundance: -; v_gene: TRBV5-1; CDR3aa: CASSLGPASSYNEQFF
j_gene: TRBJ1-2; abundance: -; v_gene: TRBV7-9; CDR3aa: CASSLERGGYTF
j_gene: TRBJ2-4; abundance: -; v_gene: TRBV19; CDR3aa: CASSIVRVPKNIQYF
j_gene: TRBJ1-2; abundance: -; v_gene: TRBV28; CDR3aa: CASRAFGVDGYTF
j_gene: TRBJ2-1; abundance: -; v_gene: TRBV5-1; CDR3aa: CASSRIQGAGYNEQFF
j_gene: TRBJ2-7; abundance: -; v_gene: TRBV11-2; CDR3aa: CASSVLDRTYEQYF
j_gene: TRBJ2-5; abundance: once; v_gene: TRBV2; CDR3aa: CASRKDRGGQETQYF
j_gene: TRBJ1-6; abundance: -; v_gene: TRBV5-4; CDR3aa: CASSARTGSYNSPLHF
j_gene: TRBJ2-4; abundance: -; v_gene: TRBV10-3; CDR3aa: CAISDSLQAKNIQYF
j_gene: TRBJ2-1; abundance: -; v_gene: TRBV30; CDR3aa: CAWTLFRTSGGVYSEQFF
j_gene: TRBJ1-6; abundance: -; v_gene: TRBV11-2; CDR3aa: CASSLQGNNSPLHF
j_gene: TRBJ1-2; abundance: -; v_gene: TRBV19; CDR3aa: CASGVTGTYGYTF
j_gene: TRBJ2-7; abundance: -; v_gene: TRBV28; CDR3aa: CASSFRAGTYEQYF
j_gene: TRBJ2-7; abundance: once; v_gene: TRBV10-3; CDR3aa: CAIKGGVGDEQYF
j_gene: TRBJ2-5; abundance: -; v_gene: TRBV18; CDR3aa: CASSQGQKETQYF
j_gene: TRBJ2-7; abundance: -; v_gene: TRBV5-1; CDR3aa: CASSLNPDTYEQYF
j_gene: TRBJ2-5; abundance: -; v_gene: TRBV30; CDR3aa: CAWSLGRDVQYF
j_gene: TRBJ2-2; abundance: -; v_gene: TRBV9; CDR3aa: CASSEGTANTGELFF
j_gene: TRBJ2-3; abundance: -; v_gene: TRBV6-6; CDR3aa: CASSYASARADTQYF
j_gene: TRBJ1-1; abundance: few; v_gene: TRBV6-5; CDR3aa: CASIWNTEAFF
j_gene: TRBJ1-1; abundance: -; v_gene: TRBV27; CDR3aa: CASSSLGGNTEAFF
j_gene: TRBJ2-5; abundance: once; v_gene: TRBV5-1; CDR3aa: CASSLGTRGETQYF
j_gene: TRBJ1-2; abundance: -; v_gene: TRBV29-1; CDR3aa: CSVEGETKF
j_gene: TRBJ1-3; abundance: -; v_gene: TRBV10-1; CDR3aa: CASSPLGNTIYF
j_gene: TRBJ1-2; abundance: -; v_gene: TRBV29-1; CDR3aa: CSVEAPGQGFSYTF
j_gene: TRBJ2-3; abundance: once; v_gene: TRBV5-4; CDR3aa: CASRQGTSTDTQYF
j_gene: TRBJ1-1; abundance: -; v_gene: TRBV19; CDR3aa: CASSIGRTTSEAFF
j_gene: TRBJ2-7; abundance: once; v_gene: TRBV6-6; CDR3aa: CASRRGTSASYEQYF
j_gene: TRBJ1-2; abundance: -; v_gene: TRBV4-3; CDR3aa: CASSQGTGVGGYTF
j_gene: TRBJ1-5; abundance: -; v_gene: TRBV7-2; CDR3aa: CASSLGQGTQPQHF
j_gene: TRBJ1-1; abundance: -; v_gene: TRBV11-1; CDR3aa: CASSPNTAMNTEAFF
j_gene: TRBJ1-5; abundance: -; v_gene: TRBV12-5; CDR3aa: CASGLVGGKGGDGQPQHF